Below are 9 T cell receptor beta chains sequenced from a single sample in a study of cytomegalovirus exposure and HLA in healthy donors. Vbeta (60) and Jbeta (13) primers were used in the PCR. Assay used: immunoSEQ multiplex PCR; TCRdb lists only in-frame clones, some missing. This sample has 150,000 to 200,000 clones, with roughly 75% found just once. Sequenced: PBMCs. The receptors stem from a man in his late teens or twenties in good health and CMV-seropositive.

In this sample, this clone turned up a few times. The same CDR3 arises from other DNA sequences in this sample as well. The chain couples TRBV29-1 to TRBJ2-3, with D possibly TRBD2 on 6 matching bases. The CDR3 runs to 14 residues. CDR1 is SQVTM, CDR2 ANQGSEA, per germline. Trimming pared 0 bases from V and 5 bases from J, leaving 12 bases between. This CDR3 reads CSVEDTGEGDTQYF. The CDR3 DNA is TGCAGCGTTGAAGATACGGGAGAGGGAGATACGCAGTATTTT.

The chain is built from TRBV11-2 and TRBJ2-4, with TRBD2 identical over 9 bases. This CDR3 has 17 residues. CDR1 is SGHAT, CDR2 FQNNGV, per germline. V gave up 0 bases and J gave up 6 bases; unmatched junction bases: 9. CDR3 residues: CASSLDKLGGRVNIQYF. The DNA for the CDR3 is TGTGCCAGCAGCTTAGATAAATTAGGCGGGAGGGTAAACATTCAGTACTTC.

V is TRBV28 and J is TRBJ1-6; perhaps TRBD1 as D (5 bases). The CDR3 has 14 amino acids. V was pared by 6 bases and J by 8 bases, with 14 bases between. Germline V lookup: CDR1 MDHEN, CDR2 SYDVKM. CDR3 bases: TGTGCCAGCAGCTCGGGGACTCCGTATTCACCCCTCCACTTT. Translation gives CASSSGTPYSPLHF. The full variable domain, rest sourced from reference TRBV28 and TRBJ1-6, is DVKVTQSSRYLVKRTGEKVFLECVQDMDHENMFWYRQDPGLGLRLIYFSYDVKMKEKGDIPEGYSVSREKKERFSLILESASTNQTSMYLCASSSGTPYSPLHFGNGTRLTVT.

The V call is TRBV28, the J call TRBJ1-2; perhaps TRBD1 as D (5 bases). The V gene's germline CDR1 is MDHEN and CDR2 SYDVKM. Trimming removed 7 bases from V and 2 bases from J, with 14 bases in between. The CDR3 is 14 amino acids. CDR3 nucleotide sequence: TGTGCCAGCAATCCCGCGACAGACAACTATGGCTACACCTTC. This translates into CASNPATDNYGYTF.

The table lists this clone with a few counts. This chain uses TRBV2 with TRBJ2-3; TRBD2 is a possible D gene (6 bases). Trimming stripped 0 bases from V and 3 bases from J, with 13 bases between. The CDR3 spans 16 residues. Per germline, CDR1 SNHLY and CDR2 FYNNEI. CDR3 coding DNA: TGTGCCAGCAGTGAAGCTGCGAGCGGGCTGACAGATACGCAGTATTTT. It translates to CASSEAASGLTDTQYF.

The chain joins TRBV7-2 to TRBJ1-3; a possible D gene is TRBD1 (5 bases). Germline lookup yields CDR1 SGHTA and CDR2 FQGNSA. The CDR3 contains 16 residues. V lost 4 bases, J lost 3 bases, and 16 bases lay in between. The chain's CDR3 is CASSSGLLVGGNTIYF. For the CDR3, the DNA is TGTGCCAGCAGCTCGGGACTCCTCGTAGGTGGAAACACCATATATTTT.

This clone was counted between two and nine times. The rearrangement uses TRBV7-9 and TRBJ1-3; D not resolved. This CDR3 is built from 15 residues. Germline V gives CDR1 SEHNR, CDR2 FQNEAQ (reference sequence). V lost 3 bases to trimming and J lost 0 bases, with 9 bases between them. CDR3 DNA sequence: TGTGCCAGCAGCTTCGGGGAGAGCTCTGGAAACACCATATATTTT. This encodes CASSFGESSGNTIYF.

This chain joins TRBV19 and TRBJ2-1; D not certain. CDR1 is LNHDA, CDR2 SQIVND, per germline (reference sequence). V shed 4 bases and J shed 12 bases, with 13 bases lying between them. The length of the CDR3 is 12 residues. CDR3 sequence reads: CASSTDRVWQFF. DNA of the CDR3: TGTGCCAGTAGTACCGACCGGGTATGGCAGTTCTTC.

This chain connects TRBV27 to TRBJ2-5; 11 nucleotides line up with TRBD2. Germline V gene lookup returns CDR1 MNHEY and CDR2 SMNVEV (reference sequence). V gave up 4 bases and J gave up 2 bases; unmatched junction bases: 3. This CDR3 is 15 amino acids long. The CDR3 DNA reads as TGTGCCAGCAGTTCCGGGACTAGCGGACAAGAGACCCAGTACTTC. As protein: CASSSGTSGQETQYF.